A selection of T cell receptor beta chains follows, all from one sample in a study of blood T cell repertoires in COVID-19. Sequencing used immunoSEQ multiplex PCR; TCRdb keeps in-frame clones, though not all of them. The profile shows just over 300,000 clones, 85% to 90% of them singletons. The sample was peripheral blood. The receptor set was obtained from a woman aged 25 to 45 with COVID-19, enrolled during active disease. Both conserved end residues are part of each CDR3. The D gene is left open where the match is weak. The size of a clone is reported for some rows only, either as once, few or many, or as a class for expanded clones.

d_call clone_size j_call v_call cdr3_aa cdr3_nt
. . TRBJ1-4 TRBV2 CASSGQGAPIEKLFF TGTGCCAGCAGTGGGCAAGGGGCACCTATTGAAAAACTGTTTTTT
TRBD1 few TRBJ1-6 TRBV29-1 CSVRTGRFNSPLHF TGCAGCGTTCGGACAGGAAGATTCAATTCACCCCTCCACTTT
. . TRBJ2-5 TRBV11-3 CASSPRLGGPETQYF TGTGCCAGCAGCCCACGCCTGGGGGGGCCGGAGACCCAGTACTTC
. . TRBJ1-1 TRBV5-5 CASSFVAVLNTEAFF TGTGCCAGCAGCTTCGTGGCGGTGTTGAACACTGAAGCTTTCTTT
TRBD1 . TRBJ1-5 TRBV7-6 CASSLGAGGPYSNQPQHF TGTGCCAGCAGCTTAGGGGCAGGGGGACCCTATAGCAATCAGCCCCAGCATTTT
TRBD1 . TRBJ1-2 TRBV5-6 CASSFGTVDYGYTF TGTGCCAGCAGCTTTGGGACAGTCGACTATGGCTACACCTTC
TRBD1 . TRBJ2-1 TRBV19 CASSIKDRGDEQFF TGTGCCAGTAGTATCAAGGACAGGGGAGATGAGCAGTTCTTC
TRBD2 . TRBJ2-1 TRBV18 CASSSSGGYNEQFF TGTGCCAGCTCTTCTAGCGGGGGCTACAATGAGCAGTTCTTC
. . TRBJ2-3 TRBV7-3 CASSREPWDNSTDTQYF TGTGCCAGCAGCCGCGAACCCTGGGACAACAGCACAGATACGCAGTATTTT
TRBD1 . TRBJ2-7 TRBV2 CASSGTGGSYEQYF TGTGCCAGCAGTGGGACAGGGGGCTCCTACGAGCAGTACTTC
. . TRBJ2-2 TRBV6-5 CACSGGQNTGELFF TGTGCCTGCTCCGGGGGGCAGAACACCGGGGAGCTGTTTTTT
. . TRBJ1-5 TRBV5-6 CASSLGSSNQPQHF TGTGCCAGCAGCTTGGGTAGTAGCAATCAGCCCCAGCATTTT
TRBD1 . TRBJ2-5 TRBV19 CASSIVGQGLETQYF TGTGCCAGTAGTATAGTGGGACAGGGTTTGGAGACCCAGTACTTC
. . TRBJ1-6 TRBV4-1 CASGTSASSYNSPLHF TGCGCCAGCGGTACTTCAGCTAGCTCCTATAATTCACCCCTCCACTTT
TRBD1 . TRBJ1-4 TRBV12-5 CASGLAPRGFNEKLFF TGTGCTAGTGGTTTGGCCCCCAGGGGGTTTAATGAAAAACTGTTTTTT
. . TRBJ1-5 TRBV18 CASSPSYLQGNQPQHF TGTGCCAGCTCACCATCTTATCTGCAGGGGAATCAGCCCCAGCATTTT
. . TRBJ1-2 TRBV11-2 CASSTSGLYNYGYTF TGTGCCAGCAGCACGTCGGGACTTTACAACTATGGCTACACCTTC
. once TRBJ2-2 TRBV4-1 CASSQGGVIGELFF TGCGCCAGCAGCCAAGGGGGGGTGATCGGGGAGCTGTTTTTT
. . TRBJ2-7 TRBV6-5 CASYSLRSNEQYF TGTGCCAGCTACTCACTCAGGTCGAACGAGCAGTACTTC
. . TRBJ1-5 TRBV6-5 CASSYSAGRNQPQHF TGTGCCAGCAGTTACTCGGCAGGGAGGAATCAGCCCCAGCATTTT
. . TRBJ2-1 TRBV19 CASSIYDSLPSYNEQFF TGTGCCAGTAGTATTTACGACAGCCTTCCCTCCTACAATGAGCAGTTCTTC
. . TRBJ1-2 TRBV28 CASSSITFSGPRTAGYGYTF TGTGCCAGCAGCTCCATAACTTTTTCGGGACCTCGAACTGCGGGGTATGGCTACACCTTC
TRBD1 . TRBJ2-3 TRBV7-2 CASSRRTGGFSSTDTQYF TGTGCCAGCAGCCGCCGGACAGGGGGCTTTTCGAGCACAGATACGCAGTATTTT
. . TRBJ2-2 TRBV5-1 CATTVGGMNTGELFF TGCGCCACCACGGTTGGGGGGATGAACACCGGGGAGCTGTTTTTT
. . TRBJ2-7 TRBV3-1/TRBV3-2 CASSPWGRDYEQYF TGTGCCAGCAGCCCTTGGGGGCGCGACTACGAGCAGTACTTC
TRBD2 . TRBJ2-5 TRBV11-2 CASSLFAGGPGGQYF TGTGCCAGCAGCTTATTCGCGGGGGGCCCTGGGGGCCAGTACTTC
. . TRBJ1-2 TRBV3-1/TRBV3-2 CASSQLGQPYGYTF TGTGCCAGCAGCCAATTAGGACAGCCTTATGGCTACACCTTC
TRBD2 . TRBJ2-3 TRBV5-6 CASSTRSGAPHTQYF TGTGCCAGCAGCACCCGTAGCGGGGCCCCTCATACGCAGTATTTT
. . TRBJ2-1 TRBV7-3 CASSLSLSNYNEQFF TGTGCCAGCAGCTTATCTCTGTCTAACTACAATGAGCAGTTCTTC
. . TRBJ1-2 TRBV7-9 CASSYEGYGYTF TGTGCCAGCAGCTATGAGGGCTATGGCTACACCTTC
TRBD1 . TRBJ1-1 TRBV12-3/TRBV12-4 CASSLGTEAFF TGTGCCAGCAGTTTGGGGACAGAGGCTTTCTTT
TRBD2 . TRBJ2-3 TRBV2 CARRGGRSDTQYF TGTGCCAGGCGGGGGGGCCGGTCAGATACGCAGTATTTT
TRBD2 . TRBJ2-1 TRBV3-1/TRBV3-2 CASSFTSGVYNEQFF TGTGCCAGCAGCTTCACTAGCGGGGTCTACAATGAGCAGTTCTTC